This T cell receptor (beta chain) was sequenced in a study of cytomegalovirus exposure and HLA in healthy donors. Regarding the study as a whole: The dataset shows that most TCR sequences were rare, while some public TCRs occurred in many donors.

Profiled with immunoSEQ multiplex PCR; TCRdb holds only in-frame clones, not every one. The data contain 140,000 or so clones, 80% to 90% of them singletons. A remark on this clone: Its antigen is as yet unknown.

The CDR3 spans 13 residues. CDR1 and CDR2 (germline): MNHNS, SASEGT. V dropped 7 bases and J dropped 1 base, with 8 bases sitting between them. The rearrangement links TRBV6-1 to TRBJ1-5; D uncertain. This receptor was taken from a man younger than 35 in good health and CMV-seropositive. The sequenced sample was PBMCs. The CDR3 loop reads CASIGGSNQPQHF. CDR3 in DNA: TGTGCCAGCATTGGAGGGAGCAATCAGCCCCAGCATTTT.